This T cell receptor beta chain comes out of a study of response to subunit inactivated influenza vaccine. The CDR3 sequence is 13 residues long. Germline V gives CDR1 LGHDT, CDR2 YNNKEL (reference sequence). With 2 bases removed from V and 10 bases from J, the gap between germline ends came to 12 bases. TCRdb called the RT-PCR reads again in MiXCR, with one record for every CDR3 protein. The sample has 650,000 to 800,000 distinct CDR3 sequences, about 18% seen once. The study's findings and limits: The study's authors posited that every seasonal influenza vaccination enlists few new T cells.

Only a few counts were recorded for this clonotype. What it binds is not known. The input for sequencing was PBMCs from blood, taken more than 4 days after vaccination. This receptor was obtained from a man aged 45-65 years who received an inactivated influenza vaccine. The chain employs TRBV3-1 and TRBJ2-1; tentatively, D is TRBD1 or TRBD2 (6 bases each). CDR3 loop: CASSQSGAGEQFF. The CDR3 DNA reads as TGTGCCAGCAGCCAATCGGGGGCGGGAGAGCAGTTCTTC.